The 22 T cell receptor beta chains presented below share a single source sample, sequenced in a study of shared clonotypes between healthy human individuals. The data were produced by immunoSEQ multiplex PCR, yet TCRdb's version contains in-frame clones alone and is incomplete. The data contain about 1 million clones, 70% to 80% of them singletons. The specimen was memory CD4+ T cells sorted from blood. Subset reported: CD45RA-negative fraction. The source is a man aged 18 to 29 in good health.

This clone came up a few times. V usage is TRBV19 and J usage is TRBJ2-3; 14 positions agree with TRBD2. Germline trimming cut 5 bases from V and 1 base from J; bases unmatched to any gene: 11. CDR3 length equals 19 residues. Germline CDR1 LNHDA, CDR2 SQIVND (reference sequence). CDR3 region: CASSPTSGGAGSRTDTQYF. CDR3 nucleotides: TGTGCCAGTAGTCCGACTAGCGGGGGGGCCGGGTCTCGCACAGATACGCAGTATTTT.

The rearrangement uses TRBV2 and TRBJ2-7; possibly TRBD1 or TRBD2 for D (6 bases each). Between the trimmed V and J ends, which lost 8 bases and 6 bases, there was a span of 17 bases. The CDR3 has 13 amino acids. The germline V gene encodes CDR1 SNHLY and CDR2 FYNNEI. This chain's CDR3 is CASLAAGGREQYF. CDR3 DNA: TGTGCCAGCCTCGCGGCCGGGGGCCGCGAGCAGTACTTC.

This clone was counted a few times. The V call is TRBV5-6, the J call TRBJ2-7, with unresolved D. Germline CDR1 SGHDT, CDR2 YYEEEE. The V end lost 5 bases, the J end lost 0 bases, and 18 bases lay between the germline ends. The CDR3 spans 16 residues. The CDR3 DNA reads as TGTGCCAGCAGGGGGTTATCCCTGCCGAGCTCCTACGAGCAGTACTTC. Its translation: CASRGLSLPSSYEQYF.

V gene TRBV4-3 combines with J gene TRBJ2-1, with 7 bases matching TRBD1. This CDR3 has 13 amino acids. V lost 1 base, J lost 9 bases, and 3 bases stayed unmatched. The germline V gene encodes CDR1 LGHNA and CDR2 YSLEER. In nucleotides, the CDR3 is TGCGCCAGCAGCCAAGCTGACAGGGCTGAGCAGTTCTTC. Amino acid sequence: CASSQADRAEQFF.

The chain couples TRBV2 to TRBJ1-2; the D gene is possibly TRBD1 (5 bases). Germline V CDR1 and CDR2: SNHLY, FYNNEI. This CDR3 spans 12 amino acids. V gave up 5 bases and J gave up 4 bases, with 8 bases separating them. The CDR3 sequence is CASSQGGYGYTF. CDR3 bases: TGTGCCAGCAGTCAGGGTGGCTATGGCTACACCTTC.

The V gene is TRBV27, the J gene TRBJ2-7; D is uncertain. CDR3 length: 14 residues. With 0 bases removed from V and 2 bases from J, the gap between germline ends came to 8 bases. Germline lookup yields CDR1 MNHEY and CDR2 SMNVEV (reference sequence). Written as DNA, the CDR3 is TGTGCCAGCAGTTTATCCCCCGGCCCCTACGAGCAGTACTTC. Protein product: CASSLSPGPYEQYF.

V and J are TRBV18 and TRBJ1-1; D may be TRBD1 (6 bases). The V end was cut by 4 bases, the J end by 5 bases, with 23 bases between. Germline CDR1 is KGHSH and CDR2 is LQKENI. CDR3 size: 17 residues. The CDR3 loop is CASSQETLQGFRTEAFF. In nucleotides, the CDR3 is TGTGCCAGCTCACAAGAAACCCTACAGGGTTTTAGGACTGAAGCTTTCTTT.

This clone has more than one count but fewer than ten. This chain links TRBV10-3 with TRBJ2-2; D is uncertain. The germline gives CDR1 ENHRY, CDR2 SYGVKD. The CDR3 totals 15 residues. V lost 0 bases to trimming and J lost 5 bases, with 10 bases between them. CDR3 sequence reads: CAISESAGPTGELFF. For the CDR3, the DNA is TGTGCCATCAGTGAGTCGGCAGGACCTACCGGGGAGCTGTTTTTT.

This chain joins TRBV28 and TRBJ1-4; 7 bases match TRBD1. Germline-derived CDR1 and CDR2 are MDHEN and SYDVKM. CDR3 length: 16 residues. V was pared by 7 bases and J by 3 bases, with 11 bases of the junction left unmatched. The CDR3 nucleotides read TGTGCCAGCACCCTCCATGACAGGGCCTCTAATGAAAAACTGTTTTTT. Translating it yields CASTLHDRASNEKLFF.

This clone has a single count. Written as DNA, the CDR3 is TGTGCCAGCACCCTTAGCGCAAGTTACACAGATACGCAGTATTTT. It codes for CASTLSASYTDTQYF. The chain couples TRBV27 to TRBJ2-3, with D possibly TRBD2 on 5 matching bases. Germline V gives CDR1 MNHEY, CDR2 SMNVEV (reference sequence). The CDR3 is 15 amino acids. The V and J ends lost 7 bases and 2 bases respectively, with 16 bases between them.

The chain links TRBV7-2 to TRBJ2-3, with TRBD2 matching 8 bases. The J segment lost 0 bases and the V segment lost 1 base, leaving 12 bases of the junction unmatched. This CDR3 region has 19 residues. CDR1 and CDR2 (germline): SGHTA, FQGNSA. CDR3 protein: CASSLEGSGGYASTDTQYF. The CDR3 nucleotides read TGTGCCAGCAGCTTAGAAGGCAGCGGGGGATATGCTAGCACAGATACGCAGTATTTT.

This clone came up a few times. This chain links TRBV28 with TRBJ1-5, with D perhaps matching TRBD1 (6 bases). The length of the CDR3 is 16 residues. Trimming took off 2 bases at V and 2 bases at J, with 13 bases between the two ends. CDR1 is MDHEN, CDR2 SYDVKM, per germline. CDR3 loop: CASSLGGGNGNQPQHF. CDR3 DNA sequence: TGTGCCAGCAGTTTAGGAGGGGGTAACGGCAATCAGCCCCAGCATTTT.

The chain has TRBV30 and TRBJ1-4; D possibly corresponds to TRBD1 (5 bases). The germline V and J ends were trimmed by 4 bases and 13 bases, with 19 bases remaining between them. Germline CDR1 reads GTSNPN; CDR2 reads SVGIG (reference sequence). CDR3 size: 13 residues. DNA of the CDR3: TGTGCCTGGACCCCGGGAGATCGGGGCGGACTGTTTTTT. It translates to CAWTPGDRGGLFF.

This clone has only one observation. The chain uses TRBV19 and TRBJ2-7; the match to TRBD2 covers 7 bases. Germline V lookup: CDR1 LNHDA, CDR2 SQIVND (reference sequence). This CDR3 spans 14 amino acids. V was clipped by 5 bases and J by 1 base; unmatched bases: 5. This CDR3 is CASSVPGGSYEQYF. The CDR3 coding sequence is TGTGCCAGTAGTGTCCCGGGGGGTTCCTACGAGCAGTACTTC.

The rearrangement joins TRBV7-2 to TRBJ2-1; TRBD2 aligns across 8 bases. The junction had 8 bases not matched to a gene; V was cut back by 5 bases and J by 2 bases. The CDR3 is 16 residues long. CDR1 is SGHTA and CDR2 is FQGNSA in the germline V gene. CDR3 bases: TGTGCCAGCAGCCCTTTCGGGGGGGGCGCCTACAATGAGCAGTTCTTC. Its translation: CASSPFGGGAYNEQFF. Variable domain in full (rest from reference TRBV7-2 and TRBJ2-1): GAGVSQSPSNKVTEKGKDVELRCDPISGHTALYWYRQSLGQGLEFLIYFQGNSAPDKSGLPSDRFSAERTGGSVSTLTIQRTQQEDSAVYLCASSPFGGGAYNEQFFGPGTRLTVL.

The gene calls are TRBV7-6 and TRBJ1-5, with unresolved D. Germline V CDR1 and CDR2: SGHVS, FNYEAQ. This CDR3 is built from 14 residues. V lost 3 bases, J lost 0 bases, and 6 bases lay in between. CDR3 in amino acids: CASSFGDSNQPQHF. The CDR3 nucleotides read TGTGCCAGCAGCTTTGGAGATAGCAATCAGCCCCAGCATTTT. The whole variable domain, remainder taken from reference TRBV7-6 and TRBJ1-5, is GAGVSQSPRYKVTKRGQDVALRCDPISGHVSLYWYRQALGQGPEFLTYFNYEAQQDKSGLPNDRFSAERPEGSISTLTIQRTEQRDSAMYRCASSFGDSNQPQHFGDGTRLSIL.

This clone was counted a few times. Other DNA variants within this sample encode the same CDR3. The chain employs TRBV5-6 and TRBJ2-1; TRBD2 agrees at 11 bases. V dropped 4 bases and J dropped 4; count of bases not matched to a gene: 4. The length of the CDR3 is 15 residues. Germline values: CDR1 SGHDT, CDR2 YYEEEE. The CDR3 sequence: CASSAGLAGYNEQFF. CDR3 sequence (DNA): TGTGCCAGCAGCGCCGGACTAGCGGGTTACAATGAGCAGTTCTTC.

The chain is built from TRBV14 and TRBJ1-1; maybe TRBD1 (5 bases). This CDR3 comprises 15 residues. V lost 1 base, J lost 4 bases, and 13 bases lay in between. CDR1 and CDR2 from the germline V gene are SGHDN and FVKESK. CDR3 coding DNA: TGTGCCAGCAGCCAAGTGGGGGGAATGGGCACTGAAGCTTTCTTT. It specifies CASSQVGGMGTEAFF.

The chain joins TRBV7-6 to TRBJ1-4; D remains unclear. This CDR3 contains 13 residues. Deletions cut 6 bases from V and 8 bases from J, with 13 bases between. Germline lookup yields CDR1 SGHVS and CDR2 FNYEAQ. In DNA form, the CDR3 reads TGTGCCAGCAGTACGGGCCGGTCGGAAAAACTGTTTTTT. Its translation is CASSTGRSEKLFF.

The V gene is TRBV27, the J gene TRBJ2-3, with 7 bases aligning to TRBD2. The junction had 8 bases not matched to a gene; V was cut back by 3 bases and J by 5 bases. CDR1 is MNHEY and CDR2 is SMNVEV in the germline V gene (reference sequence). The CDR3 is 15 amino acids. The CDR3 DNA is TGTGCCAGCAGTTTCAGTGGGAGGGCCGAAGATACGCAGTATTTT. Protein product: CASSFSGRAEDTQYF.

This clone was counted a few times. The rearrangement uses TRBV7-9 and TRBJ1-2; 8 bases fit TRBD1. The CDR3 contains 13 residues. V lost 6 bases, J lost 5 bases, and 5 bases stayed unmatched. Per germline, CDR1 SEHNR and CDR2 FQNEAQ (reference sequence). The CDR3 bases are TGTGCCAGCAGAGCCGGACAGGGTTATGGCTACACCTTC. This translates into CASRAGQGYGYTF.

The chain employs TRBV7-9 and TRBJ2-2, with 8 bases fitting TRBD1. Trimming at V came to 2 bases and at J to 5 bases, leaving 7 bases not matched to a gene. This CDR3 has 16 residues. CDR1 SEHNR and CDR2 FQNEAQ come from the germline V gene (reference sequence). CDR3 sequence: CASSLTRTGWTGELFF. For the CDR3, the DNA is TGTGCCAGCAGCTTAACCCGGACAGGGTGGACCGGGGAGCTGTTTTTT.